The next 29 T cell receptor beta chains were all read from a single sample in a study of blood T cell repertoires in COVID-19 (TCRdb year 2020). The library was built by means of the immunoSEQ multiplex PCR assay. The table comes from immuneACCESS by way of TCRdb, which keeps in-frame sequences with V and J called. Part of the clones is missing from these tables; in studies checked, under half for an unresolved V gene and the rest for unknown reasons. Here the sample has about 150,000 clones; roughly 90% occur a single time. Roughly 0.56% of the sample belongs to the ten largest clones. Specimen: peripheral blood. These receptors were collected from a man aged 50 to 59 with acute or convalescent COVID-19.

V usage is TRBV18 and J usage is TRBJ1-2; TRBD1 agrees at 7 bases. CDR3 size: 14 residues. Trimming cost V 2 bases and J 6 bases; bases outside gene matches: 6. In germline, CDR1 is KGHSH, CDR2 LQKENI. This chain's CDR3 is CASSPSRQGDGYTF. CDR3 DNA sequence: TGTGCCAGCTCACCATCGCGACAGGGAGATGGCTACACCTTC. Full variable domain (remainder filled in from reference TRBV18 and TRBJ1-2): NAGVMQNPRHLVRRRGQEARLRCSPMKGHSHVYWYRQLPEEGLKFMVYLQKENIIDESGMPKERFSAEFPKEGPSILRIQQVVRGDSAAYFCASSPSRQGDGYTFGSGTRLTVV.

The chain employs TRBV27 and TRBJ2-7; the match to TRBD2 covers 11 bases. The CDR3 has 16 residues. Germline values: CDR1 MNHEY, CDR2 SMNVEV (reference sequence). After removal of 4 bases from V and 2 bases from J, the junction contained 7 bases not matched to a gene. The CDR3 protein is CASSSTGTSGPYEQYF. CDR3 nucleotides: TGTGCCAGCAGTTCGACCGGGACTAGCGGCCCCTACGAGCAGTACTTC.

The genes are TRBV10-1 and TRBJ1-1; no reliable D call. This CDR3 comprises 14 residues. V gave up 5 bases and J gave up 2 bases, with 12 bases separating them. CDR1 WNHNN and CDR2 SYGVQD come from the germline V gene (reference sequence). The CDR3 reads CASSPREGNTEAFF. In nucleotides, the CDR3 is TGCGCCAGCAGTCCACGGGAGGGAAACACTGAAGCTTTCTTT.

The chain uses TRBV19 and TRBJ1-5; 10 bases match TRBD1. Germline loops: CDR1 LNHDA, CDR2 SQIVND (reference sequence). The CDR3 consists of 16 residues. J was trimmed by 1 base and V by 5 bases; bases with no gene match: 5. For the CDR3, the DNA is TGTGCCAGTAGTTCAAGACAGGGGGCGAGCAATCAGCCCCAGCATTTT. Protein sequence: CASSSRQGASNQPQHF.

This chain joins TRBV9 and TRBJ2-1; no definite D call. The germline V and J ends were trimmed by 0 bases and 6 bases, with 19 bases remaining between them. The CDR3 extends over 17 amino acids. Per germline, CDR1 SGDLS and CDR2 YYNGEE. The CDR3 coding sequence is TGTGCCAGCAGCGTAGGAGACTCCGCATTGAGAAGCAATGAGCAGTTCTTC. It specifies CASSVGDSALRSNEQFF.

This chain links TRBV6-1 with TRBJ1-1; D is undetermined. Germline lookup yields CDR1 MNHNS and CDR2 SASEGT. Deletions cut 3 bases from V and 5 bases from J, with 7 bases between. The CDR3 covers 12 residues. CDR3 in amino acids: CASSDPVTEAFF. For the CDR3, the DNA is TGTGCCAGCAGTGATCCAGTAACTGAAGCTTTCTTT.

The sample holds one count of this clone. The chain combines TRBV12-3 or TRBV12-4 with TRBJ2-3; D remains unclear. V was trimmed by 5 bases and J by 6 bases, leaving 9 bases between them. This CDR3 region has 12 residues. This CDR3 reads CASSASSDTQYF. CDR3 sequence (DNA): TGTGCCAGCAGTGCTAGTAGTGATACGCAGTATTTT.

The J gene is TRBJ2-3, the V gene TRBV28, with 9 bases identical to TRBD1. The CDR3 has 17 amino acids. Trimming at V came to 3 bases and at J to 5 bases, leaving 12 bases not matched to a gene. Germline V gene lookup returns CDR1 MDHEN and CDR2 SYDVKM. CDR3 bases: TGTGCCAGCAGTTTCCTCAGGACAGGGGCAATGGAAGATACGCAGTATTTT. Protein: CASSFLRTGAMEDTQYF.

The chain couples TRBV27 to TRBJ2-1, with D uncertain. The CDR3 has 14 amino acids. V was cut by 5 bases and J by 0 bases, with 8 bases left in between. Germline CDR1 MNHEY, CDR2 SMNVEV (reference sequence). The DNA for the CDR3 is TGTGCCAGCAGTCTATATAGCTCCTACAATGAGCAGTTCTTC. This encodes CASSLYSSYNEQFF.

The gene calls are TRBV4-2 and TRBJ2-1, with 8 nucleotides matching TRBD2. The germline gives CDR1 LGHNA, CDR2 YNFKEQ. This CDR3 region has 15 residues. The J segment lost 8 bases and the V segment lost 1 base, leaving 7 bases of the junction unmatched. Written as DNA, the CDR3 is TGTGCCAGCAGCCAAGCGAGCGGGAGTGGTTATGAGCAGTTCTTC. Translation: CASSQASGSGYEQFF.

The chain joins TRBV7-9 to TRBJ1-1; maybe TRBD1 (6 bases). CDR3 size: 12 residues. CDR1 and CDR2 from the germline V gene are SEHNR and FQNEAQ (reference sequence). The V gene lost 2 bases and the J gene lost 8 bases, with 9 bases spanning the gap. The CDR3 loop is CASSLRDIEAFF. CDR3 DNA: TGTGCCAGCAGCTTAAGGGACATCGAAGCTTTCTTT. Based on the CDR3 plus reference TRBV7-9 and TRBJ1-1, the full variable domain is DTGVSQNPRHKITKRGQNVTFRCDPISEHNRLYWYRQTLGQGPEFLTYFQNEAQLEKSRLLSDRFSAERPKGSFSTLEIQRTEQGDSAMYLCASSLRDIEAFFGQGTRLTVV.

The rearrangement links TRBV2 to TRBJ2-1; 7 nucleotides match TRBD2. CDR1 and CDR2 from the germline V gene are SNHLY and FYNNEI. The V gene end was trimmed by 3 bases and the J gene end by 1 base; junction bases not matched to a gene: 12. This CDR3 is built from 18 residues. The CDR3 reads CASSEVARRGGSYNEQFF. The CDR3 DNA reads TGTGCCAGCAGTGAGGTGGCTCGAAGGGGAGGGTCCTACAATGAGCAGTTCTTC.

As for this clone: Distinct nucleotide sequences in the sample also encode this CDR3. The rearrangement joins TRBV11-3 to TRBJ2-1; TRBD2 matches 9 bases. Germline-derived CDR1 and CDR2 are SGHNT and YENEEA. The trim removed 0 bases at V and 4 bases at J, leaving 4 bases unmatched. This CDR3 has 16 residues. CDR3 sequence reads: CASSLDSLAGYNEQFF. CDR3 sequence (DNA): TGTGCCAGCAGCTTAGATTCCCTAGCGGGGTACAATGAGCAGTTCTTC.

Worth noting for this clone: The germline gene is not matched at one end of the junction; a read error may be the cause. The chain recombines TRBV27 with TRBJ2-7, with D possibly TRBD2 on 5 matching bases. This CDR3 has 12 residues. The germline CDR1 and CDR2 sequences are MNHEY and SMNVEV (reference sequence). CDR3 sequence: CASSFPGEKSWF. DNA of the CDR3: TGTGCCAGCAGTTTCCCCGGGGAGAAATCATGGTTC.

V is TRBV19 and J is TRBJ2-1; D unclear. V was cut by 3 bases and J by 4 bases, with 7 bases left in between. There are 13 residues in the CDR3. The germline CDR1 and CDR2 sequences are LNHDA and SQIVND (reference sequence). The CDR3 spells CASSMNGYNEQFF. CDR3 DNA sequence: TGTGCCAGTAGTATGAACGGGTACAATGAGCAGTTCTTC.

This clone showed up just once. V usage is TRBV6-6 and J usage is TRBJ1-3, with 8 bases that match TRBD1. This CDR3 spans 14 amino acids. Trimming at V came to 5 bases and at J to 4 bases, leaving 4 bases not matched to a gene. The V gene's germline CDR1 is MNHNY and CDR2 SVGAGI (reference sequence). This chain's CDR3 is CASSRTGRGNTIYF. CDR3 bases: TGTGCCAGCAGTCGGACAGGGCGGGGAAACACCATATATTTT.

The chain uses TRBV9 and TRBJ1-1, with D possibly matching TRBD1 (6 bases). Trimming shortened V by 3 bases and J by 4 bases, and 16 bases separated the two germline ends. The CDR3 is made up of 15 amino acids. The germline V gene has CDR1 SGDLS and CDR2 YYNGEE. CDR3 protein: CASSAGEGVITEAFF. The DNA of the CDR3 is TGTGCCAGCAGCGCAGGGGAGGGGGTTATCACTGAAGCTTTCTTT.

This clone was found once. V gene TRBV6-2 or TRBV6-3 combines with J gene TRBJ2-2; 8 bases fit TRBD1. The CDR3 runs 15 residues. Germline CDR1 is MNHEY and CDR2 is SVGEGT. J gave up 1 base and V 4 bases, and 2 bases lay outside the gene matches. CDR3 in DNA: TGTGCCAGCAGTTCCGGGACAGGGAACACCGGGGAGCTGTTTTTT. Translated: CASSSGTGNTGELFF.

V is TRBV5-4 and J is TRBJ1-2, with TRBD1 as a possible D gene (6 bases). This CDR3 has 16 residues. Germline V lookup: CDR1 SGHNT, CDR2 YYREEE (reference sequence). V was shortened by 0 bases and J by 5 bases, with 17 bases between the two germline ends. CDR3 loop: CASSLANAGAAYGYTF. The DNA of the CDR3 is TGTGCCAGCAGCTTGGCCAACGCAGGGGCAGCTTATGGCTACACCTTC.

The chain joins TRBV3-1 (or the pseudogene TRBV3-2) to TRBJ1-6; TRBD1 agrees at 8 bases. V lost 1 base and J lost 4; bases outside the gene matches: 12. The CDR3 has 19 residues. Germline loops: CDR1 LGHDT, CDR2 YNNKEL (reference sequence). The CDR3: CASSQVCVQGALYNSPLHF. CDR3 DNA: TGTGCCAGCAGCCAAGTCTGTGTGCAGGGGGCCTTATATAATTCACCCCTCCACTTT.

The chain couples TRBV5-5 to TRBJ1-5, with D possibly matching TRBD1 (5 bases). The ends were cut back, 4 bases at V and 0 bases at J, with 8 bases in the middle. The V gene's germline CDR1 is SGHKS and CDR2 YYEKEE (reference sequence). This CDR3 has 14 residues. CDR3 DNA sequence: TGTGCCAGCAGCGCGACAGCTAGCAATCAGCCCCAGCATTTT. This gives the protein CASSATASNQPQHF.

The CDR3 protein is CASSPSGGPSTDTQYF. The CDR3 DNA sequence: TGTGCCAGCAGCCCTTCGGGGGGCCCAAGCACAGATACGCAGTATTTT. This chain links TRBV27 with TRBJ2-3, with D maybe TRBD2 (7 bases). V lost 6 bases and J lost 0, with 16 bases in between. The germline CDR1 and CDR2 sequences are MNHEY and SMNVEV (reference sequence). The CDR3 runs 16 residues.

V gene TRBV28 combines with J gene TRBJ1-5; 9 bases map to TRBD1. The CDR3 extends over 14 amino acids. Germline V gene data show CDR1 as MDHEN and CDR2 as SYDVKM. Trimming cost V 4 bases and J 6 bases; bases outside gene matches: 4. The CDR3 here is CASSSGQGSQPQHF. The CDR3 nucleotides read TGTGCCAGCAGTTCGGGACAGGGTAGTCAGCCCCAGCATTTT.

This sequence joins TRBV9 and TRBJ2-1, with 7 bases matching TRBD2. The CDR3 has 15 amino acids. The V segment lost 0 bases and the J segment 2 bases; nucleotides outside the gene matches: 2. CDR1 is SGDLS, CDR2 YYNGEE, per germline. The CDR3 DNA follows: TGTGCCAGCAGCGTAGATGGGGGGGCCTACAATGAGCAGTTCTTC. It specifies CASSVDGGAYNEQFF.

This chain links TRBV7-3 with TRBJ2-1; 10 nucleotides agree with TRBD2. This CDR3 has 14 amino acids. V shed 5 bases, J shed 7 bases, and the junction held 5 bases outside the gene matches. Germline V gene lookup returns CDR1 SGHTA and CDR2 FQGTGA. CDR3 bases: TGTGCCAGCAGCCATGGGACTAGCGCAAATGAGCAGTTCTTC. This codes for CASSHGTSANEQFF. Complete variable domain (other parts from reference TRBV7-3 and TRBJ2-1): GAGVSQTPSNKVTEKGKYVELRCDPISGHTALYWYRQSLGQGPEFLIYFQGTGAADDSGLPNDRFFAVRPEGSVSTLKIQRTERGDSAVYLCASSHGTSANEQFFGPGTRLTVL.

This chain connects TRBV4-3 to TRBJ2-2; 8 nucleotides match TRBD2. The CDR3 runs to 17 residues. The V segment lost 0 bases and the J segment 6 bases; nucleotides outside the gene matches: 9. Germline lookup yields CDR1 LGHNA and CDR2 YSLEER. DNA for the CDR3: TGCGCCAGCAGCCAAGATGTGCGGGGGGTCACATCCGGGGAGCTGTTTTTT. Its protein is CASSQDVRGVTSGELFF.

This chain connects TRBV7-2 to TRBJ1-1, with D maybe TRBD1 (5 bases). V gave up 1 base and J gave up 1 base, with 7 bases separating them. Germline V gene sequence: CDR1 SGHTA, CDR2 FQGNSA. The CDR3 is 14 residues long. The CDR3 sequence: CASSLGTGNTEAFF. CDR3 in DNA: TGTGCCAGCAGCTTAGGTACAGGGAACACTGAAGCTTTCTTT.

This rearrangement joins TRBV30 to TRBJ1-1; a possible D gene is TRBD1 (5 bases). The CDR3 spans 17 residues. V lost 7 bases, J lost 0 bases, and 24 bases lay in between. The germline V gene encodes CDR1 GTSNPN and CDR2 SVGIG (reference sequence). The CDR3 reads CALDSGHVKSMNTEAFF. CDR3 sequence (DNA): TGTGCCTTAGACTCAGGACACGTAAAGTCGATGAACACTGAAGCTTTCTTT. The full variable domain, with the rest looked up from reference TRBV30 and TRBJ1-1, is SQTIHQWPATLVQPVGSPLSLECTVEGTSNPNLYWYRQAAGRGLQLLFYSVGIGQISSEVPQNLSASRPQDRQFILSSKKLLLSDSGFYLCALDSGHVKSMNTEAFFGQGTRLTVV.

The CDR3 reads CASSLRIGDYYEQYV. CDR3 sequence (DNA): TGCGCCAGCAGCTTGAGGATAGGGGATTACTACGAGCAGTACGTC. The rearrangement links TRBV5-1 to TRBJ2-7, with a weak D call TRBD1 (5 bases). The V end lost 1 base, the J end lost 3 bases, and 14 bases lay between the germline ends. The germline gives CDR1 SGHRS, CDR2 YFSETQ. This CDR3 comprises 15 residues.